The entry below gives a single TCR beta chain sequence along with its context. The data belong to a study of control samples from healthy donors and cancer patients. Looked up from germline, CDR1 is SGHRS and CDR2 is YFSETQ. CDR3 size: 13 residues. The V gene end was trimmed by 3 bases and the J gene end by 3 bases; junction bases not matched to a gene: 3. Profiling relied on immunoSEQ multiplex PCR, and the TCRdb table lists in-frame clones only, not all of them. The repertoire holds some 130,000 clones, with about 95% as singletons. V usage is TRBV5-1 and J usage is TRBJ2-7, with 7 bases fitting TRBD1. The sequence was collected from a young man in good health. The specimen sequenced was blood. The CDR3 here is CASSSTGFYEQYF. CDR3 bases: TGCGCCAGCAGCTCGACAGGGTTCTACGAGCAGTACTTC.